These 20 T cell receptor beta chains were sequenced from one sample in a study of cytomegalovirus exposure and HLA in healthy donors. Primers included in the PCR were 60 Vbeta and 13 Jbeta primers. Sequenced by immunoSEQ multiplex PCR; TCRdb stores in-frame clones only, minus some. The sample includes 100,000 to 120,000 clones, over 70% seen only once; the top ten take roughly 5%. The specimen sequenced was PBMCs. The receptors were sampled from a male donor in good health and CMV-seronegative.

The CDR3 reads CASSFRYQGANEQYF. The DNA of the CDR3 is TGTGCCAGTAGTTTTCGCTATCAGGGGGCAAACGAGCAGTACTTC. V gene TRBV19 combines with J gene TRBJ2-7; 8 bases fit TRBD1. This CDR3 is built from 15 residues. After removal of 5 bases from V and 5 bases from J, the junction contained 11 bases not matched to a gene. From germline, CDR1 is LNHDA and CDR2 SQIVND (reference sequence). The complete variable domain, with remaining parts taken from reference TRBV19 and TRBJ2-7, reads DGGITQSPKYLFRKEGQNVTLSCEQNLNHDAMYWYRQDPGQGLRLIYYSQIVNDFQKGDIAEGYSVSREKKESFPLTVTSAQKNPTAFYLCASSFRYQGANEQYFGPGTRLTVT.

The rearrangement joins TRBV7-2 to TRBJ2-1, with D maybe TRBD2 (6 bases). CDR3 size: 17 residues. Germline values: CDR1 SGHTA, CDR2 FQGNSA. Trimming took off 1 base at V and 7 bases at J, with 20 bases between the two ends. The CDR3 sequence is CASSLVSIGGVGNEQFF. The CDR3 bases are TGTGCCAGCAGCTTAGTTAGTATCGGGGGAGTCGGTAATGAGCAGTTCTTC.

In nucleotides, the CDR3 is TGTGCCAGCTCCGGGGGAGGGAGAGACAACTATGGCTACACCTTC. Translated, it gives CASSGGGRDNYGYTF. The chain employs TRBV28 and TRBJ1-2; perhaps TRBD1 as D (5 bases). Germline CDR1 reads MDHEN; CDR2 reads SYDVKM. The CDR3 consists of 15 residues. Trimming pared 8 bases from V and 2 bases from J, leaving 18 bases between.

This chain links TRBV10-2 with TRBJ2-3; D possibly corresponds to TRBD2 (5 bases). This CDR3 is 11 amino acids long. The V and J ends lost 10 bases and 4 bases respectively, with 9 bases between them. Germline V CDR1 and CDR2: WSHSY, SAAADI. DNA for the CDR3: TGCGCCACCCGGGATGCAGATACGCAGTATTTT. This codes for CATRDADTQYF.

The V and J genes are TRBV7-9 and TRBJ2-1; 15 bases are a match to TRBD2. V trimming: 4 bases; J trimming: 4 bases; junction bases outside the gene matches: 5. CDR1 is SEHNR and CDR2 is FQNEAQ in the germline V gene (reference sequence). The CDR3 contains 17 residues. CDR3 sequence reads: CASSSLGTSGRYNEQFF. CDR3 coding DNA: TGTGCCAGCAGCTCTCTAGGGACTAGCGGGAGGTACAATGAGCAGTTCTTC.

V and J are TRBV29-1 and TRBJ2-5; no reliable D call. Germline CDR1 and CDR2: SQVTM and ANQGSEA. Trimming removed 0 bases at V and 5 bases at J, with 7 bases between. The CDR3 extends over 12 amino acids. CDR3 sequence reads: CSVEELRETQYF. In DNA form, the CDR3 reads TGCAGCGTTGAAGAGCTCCGGGAGACCCAGTACTTC.

The rearrangement uses TRBV4-1 and TRBJ2-7; a weak D match, TRBD2 (5 bases). V lost 1 base to trimming and J lost 1 base, with 14 bases between them. The CDR3 consists of 16 residues. In germline, CDR1 is MGHRA, CDR2 YSYEKL. The CDR3 loop reads CASSQGGRGRSYEQYF. The CDR3 DNA sequence: TGCGCCAGCAGCCAAGGAGGAAGAGGGCGTTCCTACGAGCAGTACTTC.

The chain joins TRBV9 to TRBJ2-7, with TRBD1 matching over 11 bases. J lost 4 bases, V lost 4 bases, and 4 bases had no gene match. This CDR3 spans 14 amino acids. Germline V gene lookup returns CDR1 SGDLS and CDR2 YYNGEE. This chain's CDR3 is CASSSRDRGYEQYF. Written as DNA, the CDR3 is TGTGCCAGCAGCTCCCGGGACAGGGGGTACGAGCAGTACTTC.

V usage is TRBV6-5 and J usage is TRBJ2-7; tentatively, D is TRBD2 (6 bases). Germline V CDR1 and CDR2: MNHEY, SVGAGI. Trimming stripped 2 bases from V and 4 bases from J, with 15 bases between. The length of the CDR3 is 15 residues. This chain's CDR3 is CASSYGGGMGYEQYF. CDR3 nucleotides: TGTGCCAGCAGTTACGGCGGCGGGATGGGTTACGAGCAGTACTTC.

The chain links TRBV5-8 to TRBJ2-7, with TRBD1 as a possible D gene (7 bases). The length of the CDR3 is 15 residues. Trimming removed 0 bases from V and 3 bases from J, with 13 bases in between. Germline lookup yields CDR1 SGHTS and CDR2 YDEGEE. The CDR3 reads CASSLGRGLGYEQYF. CDR3 nucleotide sequence: TGTGCCAGCAGCTTGGGGAGGGGGCTAGGCTACGAGCAGTACTTC.

In DNA, the CDR3 is TGTGCCAGCAGTGAAAGGTCTAGCGGGGCGTACGAGCAGTACTTC. Its protein is CASSERSSGAYEQYF. The chain links TRBV2 to TRBJ2-7, with TRBD2 matching 9 bases. Germline assignment: CDR1 SNHLY and CDR2 FYNNEI. V lost 2 bases to trimming and J lost 4 bases; unmatched junction nucleotides: 6. The CDR3 is made up of 15 amino acids.

The rearrangement joins TRBV27 to TRBJ1-1, with D possibly being TRBD1 (6 bases). The germline V and J ends were trimmed by 6 bases and 4 bases, with 12 bases remaining between them. Germline-derived CDR1 and CDR2 are MNHEY and SMNVEV (reference sequence). The CDR3 covers 13 residues. The CDR3 coding sequence is TGTGCCAGCAGGTTGGGGGCGATCACTGAAGCTTTCTTT. Its translation: CASRLGAITEAFF.

In DNA form, the CDR3 reads TGTGCCAGCAGCTTAGCGTCCGTTAATGAGCAGTTCTTC. This codes for CASSLASVNEQFF. The chain is built from TRBV11-2 and TRBJ2-1; D is unresolved. CDR1 is SGHAT, CDR2 FQNNGV, per germline. The CDR3 is 13 residues long. Trimming stripped 1 base from V and 7 bases from J, with 8 bases between.

The chain recombines TRBV30 with TRBJ2-2; D is perhaps TRBD2 (7 bases). Trimming left V 0 bases short and J 1 base short, with 12 bases between. The germline gives CDR1 GTSNPN, CDR2 SVGIG (reference sequence). The CDR3 loop spans 16 amino acids. In DNA, the CDR3 is TGTGCCTGGAGTGTGGCGGGGGCTATGAACACCGGGGAGCTGTTTTTT. As protein: CAWSVAGAMNTGELFF.

The rearrangement uses TRBV18 and TRBJ2-5; 7 positions agree with TRBD1. This CDR3 region has 13 residues. Germline loops: CDR1 KGHSH, CDR2 LQKENI. V lost 2 bases to trimming and J lost 4 bases; unmatched junction nucleotides: 1. CDR3 sequence: CASSPNRGETQYF. For the CDR3, the DNA is TGTGCCAGCTCACCAAACAGGGGAGAGACCCAGTACTTC.

This chain connects TRBV7-2 to TRBJ2-1, with unresolved D. Trimming stripped 0 bases from V and 0 bases from J, with 9 bases between. Germline V gene lookup returns CDR1 SGHTA and CDR2 FQGNSA. The CDR3 loop spans 16 amino acids. The CDR3 region is CASSLAALNSYNEQFF. CDR3 sequence (DNA): TGTGCCAGCAGCTTAGCCGCACTCAACTCCTACAATGAGCAGTTCTTC. Variable domain in full (rest from reference TRBV7-2 and TRBJ2-1): GAGVSQSPSNKVTEKGKDVELRCDPISGHTALYWYRQSLGQGLEFLIYFQGNSAPDKSGLPSDRFSAERTGGSVSTLTIQRTQQEDSAVYLCASSLAALNSYNEQFFGPGTRLTVL.

This clone was observed once. This chain links TRBV19 with TRBJ2-1; 9 positions match TRBD2. Germline CDR1 and CDR2: LNHDA and SQIVND (reference sequence). CDR3 size: 16 residues. The junction had 10 bases not matched to a gene; V was cut back by 4 bases and J by 6 bases. In DNA form, the CDR3 reads TGTGCCAGTAGTAGCTTTAGGGGACTAGCCTTCAATGAGCAGTTCTTC. The encoded protein is CASSSFRGLAFNEQFF. The full variable domain, with the rest looked up from reference TRBV19 and TRBJ2-1, is DGGITQSPKYLFRKEGQNVTLSCEQNLNHDAMYWYRQDPGQGLRLIYYSQIVNDFQKGDIAEGYSVSREKKESFPLTVTSAQKNPTAFYLCASSSFRGLAFNEQFFGPGTRLTVL.

In its sample, this clone was seen once. The chain is built from TRBV7-2 and TRBJ1-4, with TRBD1 matching over 9 bases. The CDR3 length is 15 residues. The V gene's germline CDR1 is SGHTA and CDR2 FQGNSA. With 4 bases clipped from V and 2 bases from J, the junction kept 2 bases outside the gene matches. The CDR3 DNA follows: TGTGCCAGCAGCTGGACAGGGGCGACTAATGAAAAACTGTTTTTT. It translates to CASSWTGATNEKLFF.

The chain employs TRBV2 and TRBJ2-5; D unresolved. The germline V gene encodes CDR1 SNHLY and CDR2 FYNNEI. Trimming shortened V by 6 bases and J by 1 base, and 12 bases separated the two germline ends. This CDR3 region has 14 residues. CDR3 sequence (DNA): TGTGCCAGCAGCCTACTTGGGCCCCAAGAGACCCAGTACTTC. This sequence encodes CASSLLGPQETQYF.

The genes are TRBV5-1 and TRBJ2-5; 7 nucleotides align to TRBD2. Germline values: CDR1 SGHRS, CDR2 YFSETQ. The CDR3 loop spans 14 amino acids. V was pared by 5 bases and J by 0 bases, with 4 bases of the junction left unmatched. The DNA for the CDR3 is TGCGCCAGCAGGCCGGGACTAAACCAAGAGACCCAGTACTTC. It encodes CASRPGLNQETQYF.